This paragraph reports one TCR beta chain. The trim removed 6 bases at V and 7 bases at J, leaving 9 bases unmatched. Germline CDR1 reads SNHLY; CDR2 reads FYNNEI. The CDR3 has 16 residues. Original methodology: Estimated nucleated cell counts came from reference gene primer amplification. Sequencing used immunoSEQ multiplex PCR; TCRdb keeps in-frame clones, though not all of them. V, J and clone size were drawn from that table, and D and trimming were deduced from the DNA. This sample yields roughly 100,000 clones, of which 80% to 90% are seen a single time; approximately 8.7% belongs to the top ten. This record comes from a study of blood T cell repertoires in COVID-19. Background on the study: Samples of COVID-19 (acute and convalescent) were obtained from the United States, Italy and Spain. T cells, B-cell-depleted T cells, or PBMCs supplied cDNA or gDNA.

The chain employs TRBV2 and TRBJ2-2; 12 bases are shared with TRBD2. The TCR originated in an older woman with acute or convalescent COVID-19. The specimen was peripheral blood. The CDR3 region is CASSPLAGGRVGELFF. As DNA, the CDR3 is TGTGCCAGCAGCCCTCTAGCGGGGGGGCGTGTCGGGGAGCTGTTTTTT.